This entry describes one T cell receptor (beta chain). Its antigen is unidentified. The sample is drawn from a study of shared clonotypes between healthy human individuals. Regarding the study as a whole: Estimated richness was generally greater in naive than memory subsets. Shared clonotypes across all four donors exceeded non-shared ones in generation probability. Naive CD4 clonotypes were shared across several donors at 5% to 6%.

Profiled with immunoSEQ multiplex PCR; TCRdb holds only in-frame clones, not every one. The table includes just over 2,000,000 clones, 95% detected once. Germline V gene lookup returns CDR1 SQVTM and CDR2 ANQGSEA. This CDR3 spans 12 amino acids. The V and J ends lost 8 bases and 3 bases respectively, with 13 bases between them. The receptor's source is a man between 18 and 29 years old in good health. The sequenced sample consisted of naive CD4+ T cells sorted from blood. Subset reported: CD45RA+ positively selected. The V and J genes are TRBV29-1 and TRBJ1-1; D gene ambiguous. As DNA, the CDR3 is TGCAGCTTCCGACTGACTGACACTGAAGCTTTCTTT. Amino acids: CSFRLTDTEAFF.